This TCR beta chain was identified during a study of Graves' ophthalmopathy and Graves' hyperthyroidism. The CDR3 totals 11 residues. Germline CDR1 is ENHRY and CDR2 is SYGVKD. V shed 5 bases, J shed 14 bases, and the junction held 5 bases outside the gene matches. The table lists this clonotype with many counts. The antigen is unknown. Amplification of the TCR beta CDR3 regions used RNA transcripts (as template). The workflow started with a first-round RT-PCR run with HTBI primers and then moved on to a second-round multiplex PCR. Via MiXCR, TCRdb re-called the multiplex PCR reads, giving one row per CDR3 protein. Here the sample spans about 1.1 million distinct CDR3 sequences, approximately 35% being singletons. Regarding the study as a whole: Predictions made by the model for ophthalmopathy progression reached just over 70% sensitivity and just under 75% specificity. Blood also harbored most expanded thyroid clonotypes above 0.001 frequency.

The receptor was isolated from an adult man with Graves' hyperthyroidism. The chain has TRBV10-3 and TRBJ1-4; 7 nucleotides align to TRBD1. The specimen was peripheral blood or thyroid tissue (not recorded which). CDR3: CAISSGGRLFF. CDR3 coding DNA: TGTGCCATCAGTTCAGGGGGAAGGCTGTTTTTT.